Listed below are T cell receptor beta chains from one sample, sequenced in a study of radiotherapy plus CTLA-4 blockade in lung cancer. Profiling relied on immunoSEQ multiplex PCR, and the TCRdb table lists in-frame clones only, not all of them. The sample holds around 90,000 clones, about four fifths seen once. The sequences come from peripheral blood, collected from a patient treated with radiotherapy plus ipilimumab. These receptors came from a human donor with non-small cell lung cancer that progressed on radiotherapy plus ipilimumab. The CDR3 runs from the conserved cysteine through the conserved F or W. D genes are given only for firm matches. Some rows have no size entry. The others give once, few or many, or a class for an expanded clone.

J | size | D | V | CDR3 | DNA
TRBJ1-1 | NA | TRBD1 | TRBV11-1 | CASSLVVGTGGEAFF | TGTGCCAGCAGCTTAGTCGTCGGGACAGGAGGGGAAGCTTTCTTT
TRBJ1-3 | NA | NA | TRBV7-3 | CASSLTAVGNTIYF | TGTGCCAGCAGCCTAACAGCAGTTGGAAACACCATATATTTT
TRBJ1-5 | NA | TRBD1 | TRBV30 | CAWSQGANNQPQHF | TGTGCCTGGTCTCAGGGGGCGAACAATCAGCCCCAGCATTTT
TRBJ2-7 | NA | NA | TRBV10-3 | CAISESSGVSYEQYF | TGTGCCATCAGTGAGTCTTCAGGGGTGTCCTACGAGCAGTACTTC
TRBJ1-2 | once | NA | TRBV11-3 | CASSLACEGGINYGYTF | TGTGCCAGCAGCTTAGCGTGCGAAGGGGGGATTAACTATGGCTACACCTTC
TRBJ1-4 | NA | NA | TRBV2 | CASSGAREKLFF | TGTGCCAGCAGTGGGGCTAGAGAAAAACTGTTTTTT
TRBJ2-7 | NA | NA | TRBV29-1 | CSVENAGNSYEQYF | TGCAGCGTTGAGAATGCCGGCAACTCCTACGAGCAGTACTTC
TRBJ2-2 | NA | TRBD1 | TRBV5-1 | CASSWGQALNTGELFF | TGCGCCAGCAGCTGGGGACAGGCATTGAACACCGGGGAGCTGTTTTTT
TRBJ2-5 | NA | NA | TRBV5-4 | CASSPGGTGETQYF | TGTGCCAGCAGCCCCGGGGGTACCGGGGAGACCCAGTACTTC
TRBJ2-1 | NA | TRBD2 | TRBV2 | CASSFSSGRGENEQFF | TGTGCCAGCAGTTTTTCTAGCGGGAGAGGTGAGAATGAGCAGTTCTTC
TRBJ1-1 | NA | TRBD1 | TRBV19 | CASSMGQVLNTEAFF | TGTGCCAGTAGTATGGGACAGGTCCTGAACACTGAAGCTTTCTTT
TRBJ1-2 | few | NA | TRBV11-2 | CASSPSWQGNYGYTF | TGTGCCAGCAGCCCATCGTGGCAGGGGAACTATGGCTACACCTTC
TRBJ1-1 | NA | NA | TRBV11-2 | CASSSGAAEAFF | TGTGCCAGCAGCTCAGGGGCAGCTGAAGCTTTCTTT
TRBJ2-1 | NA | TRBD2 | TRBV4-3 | CASSQGGVRGVQFF | TGCGCCAGCAGCCAAGGAGGTGTACGGGGGGTGCAGTTCTTC
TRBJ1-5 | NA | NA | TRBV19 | CASSTEANSNQPQHF | TGTGCCAGTAGTACCGAAGCCAATAGCAATCAGCCCCAGCATTTT
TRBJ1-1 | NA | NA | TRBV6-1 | CASSEVVNTEAFF | TGTGCCAGCAGTGAAGTAGTGAACACTGAAGCTTTCTTT
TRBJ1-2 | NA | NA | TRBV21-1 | CASSKVYRRLGGYTF | TGTGCCAGCAGCAAAGTATACAGGCGTCTTGGAGGCTACACCTTC
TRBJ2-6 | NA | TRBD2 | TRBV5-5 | CASSFLAGTVPGANVLTF | TGTGCCAGCAGCTTCCTAGCGGGTACGGTCCCTGGGGCCAACGTCCTGACTTTC
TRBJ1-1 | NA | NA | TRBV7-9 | CASQLVNTEAFF | TGTGCCAGCCAACTGGTGAACACTGAAGCTTTCTTT
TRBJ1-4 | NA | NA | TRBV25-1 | CASHRQHNEKLFF | TGTGCCAGTCATCGACAGCATAATGAAAAACTGTTTTTT
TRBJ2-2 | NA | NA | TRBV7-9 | CASSLSALGTGELFF | TGTGCCAGCAGCTTAAGCGCCCTTGGCACCGGGGAGCTGTTTTTT
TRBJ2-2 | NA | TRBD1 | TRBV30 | CAWWGPGQGRTGELFF | TGTGCCTGGTGGGGTCCGGGACAGGGTCGGACCGGGGAGCTGTTTTTT
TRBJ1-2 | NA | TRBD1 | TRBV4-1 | CASSQQPGQLNSNYGYTF | TGCGCCAGCAGCCAGCAACCGGGACAGCTAAATTCTAACTATGGCTACACCTTC
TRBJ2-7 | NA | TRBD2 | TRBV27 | CATSKHSSGSAYEQYF | TGTGCCACCTCTAAACACTCTAGCGGGAGTGCCTACGAGCAGTACTTC
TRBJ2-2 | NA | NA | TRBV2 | CASSDRGASNTGELFF | TGTGCCAGCAGTGACAGGGGAGCTTCTAACACCGGGGAGCTGTTTTTT
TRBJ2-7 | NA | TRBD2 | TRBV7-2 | CASSPTSGNSYEQYF | TGTGCCAGCAGCCCAACTAGCGGGAACTCCTACGAGCAGTACTTC
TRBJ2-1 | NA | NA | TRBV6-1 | CASSEFQGMDNEQFF | TGTGCCAGCAGTGAGTTCCAGGGGATGGACAATGAGCAGTTCTTC
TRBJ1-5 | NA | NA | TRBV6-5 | CASSYRGMGQPQHF | TGTGCCAGCAGTTACAGAGGGATGGGTCAGCCCCAGCATTTT
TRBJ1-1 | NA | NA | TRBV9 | CASSPRGVGFGEAFF | TGTGCCAGCAGCCCAAGAGGGGTAGGGTTTGGTGAAGCTTTCTTT
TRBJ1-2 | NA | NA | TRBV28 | CAREGGTRPGYTF | TGTGCCAGGGAGGGGGGTACCCGCCCTGGCTACACCTTC
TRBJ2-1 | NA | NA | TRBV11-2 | CASSALRSGEQFF | TGTGCCAGCAGCGCCCTCCGGAGCGGTGAGCAGTTCTTC
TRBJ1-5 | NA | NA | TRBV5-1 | CASSLPGPGQPQHF | TGCGCCAGCAGCTTGCCGGGACCGGGTCAGCCCCAGCATTTT
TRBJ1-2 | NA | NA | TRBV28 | CASSLLRGLNYGYTF | TGTGCCAGCAGTTTATTGAGGGGCCTTAACTATGGCTACACCTTC
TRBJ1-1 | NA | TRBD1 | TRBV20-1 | CSAQQGAIAFF | TGCAGTGCTCAACAGGGGGCGATTGCTTTCTTT
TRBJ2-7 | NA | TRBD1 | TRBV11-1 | CASSGGQSLSYEQYF | TGTGCCAGCAGCGGGGGACAGAGTTTATCCTACGAGCAGTACTTC
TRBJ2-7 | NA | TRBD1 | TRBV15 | CATSQGVQNEQYF | TGTGCCACCAGTCAGGGGGTCCAGAACGAGCAGTACTTC
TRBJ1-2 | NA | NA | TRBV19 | CASSIDKGSYGYTF | TGTGCCAGTAGTATAGACAAAGGAAGCTATGGCTACACCTTC
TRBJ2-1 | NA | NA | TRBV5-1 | CASSLTSLRTYNEQFF | TGCGCCAGCAGCTTGACCAGTTTGCGGACCTACAATGAGCAGTTCTTC
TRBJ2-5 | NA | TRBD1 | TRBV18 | CASSHITGALQETQYF | TGTGCCAGCTCACATATCACAGGGGCCTTACAAGAGACCCAGTACTTC
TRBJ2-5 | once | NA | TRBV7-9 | CASRPTDRTVRGPETQYF | TGTGCCAGCAGGCCTACAGATAGAACAGTACGGGGTCCCGAGACCCAGTACTTC
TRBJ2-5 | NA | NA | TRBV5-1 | CASSPDGKETQYF | TGCGCCAGCAGCCCGGACGGAAAAGAGACCCAGTACTTC